The entry below gives a single TCR beta chain sequence along with its context. Antigen specificity is unknown. The data derive from a study of T-cell reconstitution after alpha-beta-depleted transplantation in children. The TCRbeta library was prepared with unique molecular identifiers. TCRdb re-called the PCR reads through MiXCR, storing one row per CDR3 protein. This sample has roughly 570,000 distinct CDR3 sequences, with roughly a quarter found just once. Study-wide results and caveats: Expanded graft clones numbering several hundred reportedly gave rise to alpha-beta T cells about two months after transplant. Fresh T-cell production supplied most of the T-cell counts and diversity seen one year after transplant.

Specimen: PBMCs, collected before TCRalphabeta/CD19-depleted stem cell transplant. The clonotype comes from a boy in the first two years of life with Wiskott-Aldrich syndrome, due to receive a stem cell transplant.

The CDR3 protein is CSARDLERAPQHF. The CDR3 DNA follows: TGCAGTGCTAGAGATTTGGAGCGGGCGCCCCAGCATTTT. The rearrangement links TRBV20-1 to TRBJ1-5; no clear D. CDR1 DFQATT and CDR2 SNEGSKA come from the germline V gene (reference sequence). This CDR3 region has 13 residues. The germline V and J ends were trimmed by 0 bases and 9 bases, with 12 bases remaining between them.